The clone carrying this T cell receptor (beta chain) occurred once. This specimen comes from a study of control samples from healthy donors and cancer patients. The repertoire was sequenced with immunoSEQ multiplex PCR; TCRdb's copy has only in-frame clones and lacks some. The profile shows 85,000 to 95,000 clones, 88% of them singletons. Germline CDR1 and CDR2: SGHNT and YYREEE (reference sequence). CDR3 size: 14 residues. V lost 2 bases, J lost 6 bases, and 15 bases lay in between. The sequence came from a woman between 70 and 85 years old in good health. What was sequenced was blood. The gene calls are TRBV5-4 and TRBJ2-7; D may be TRBD1 (6 bases). CDR3 sequence: CASSFLEGVGEQYF. CDR3 nucleotides: TGTGCCAGCAGCTTTCTAGAGGGGGTGGGCGAGCAGTACTTC. Based on the CDR3 plus reference TRBV5-4 and TRBJ2-7, the full variable domain is ETGVTQSPTHLIKTRGQQVTLRCSSQSGHNTVSWYQQALGQGPQFIFQYYREEENGRGNFPPRFSGLQFPNYSSELNVNALELDDSALYLCASSFLEGVGEQYFGPGTRLTVT.